Listed here are 3 T cell receptor beta chains from one sample, sequenced in a study of T cell responses to AZD1222 COVID-19 vaccine. Using immunoSEQ multiplex PCR, the repertoire was profiled, and TCRdb retains in-frame clones only, with some absent. The data show approximately 93,000 clones, roughly 90% seen once. Specimen: peripheral blood, collected 28 days after the second AZD1222 dose. The receptors shown here come from an adult who received the AZD1222 COVID-19 vaccine.

This clone was observed a single time. This CDR3 is CASSGPSDRVMLLGSYEQYF. CDR3 nucleotides: TGTGCCAGCAGTGGGCCTTCGGACAGGGTAATGTTGTTGGGCTCCTACGAGCAGTACTTC. The chain links TRBV6-1 to TRBJ2-7; 8 bases are shared with TRBD1. With 4 bases clipped from V and 0 bases from J, the junction kept 20 bases outside the gene matches. Germline CDR1 and CDR2: MNHNS and SASEGT. There are 20 residues in the CDR3.

The gene calls are TRBV19 and TRBJ1-2; possible D gene TRBD1, 6 bases. The CDR3 spans 15 residues. In germline, CDR1 is LNHDA, CDR2 SQIVND (reference sequence). Trimming cost V 2 bases and J 4 bases, with 14 bases left between them. The CDR3 here is CASSILRGGSYGYTF. The CDR3 nucleotides are TGTGCCAGTAGTATACTTCGAGGGGGTAGCTATGGCTACACCTTC.

The V gene is TRBV23-1, the J gene TRBJ1-5, with 7 bases matching TRBD1. TRBV23-1 is an ORF; its function is uncertain. The V gene end was trimmed by 3 bases and the J gene end by 0 bases; junction bases not matched to a gene: 17. The CDR3 extends over 20 amino acids. The CDR3, as DNA: TGCGCCAGCAGTCACCCCCAGGGGGACCAGGGACGTGGTAGCAATCAGCCCCAGCATTTT. Protein: CASSHPQGDQGRGSNQPQHF.